This T cell receptor (beta chain) was obtained from a study of blood T cell repertoires in COVID-19. Between the trimmed V and J ends, which lost 5 bases and 1 base, there was a span of 12 bases. Germline V gene lookup returns CDR1 SGHNT and CDR2 YYREEE (reference sequence). The CDR3 consists of 14 residues. Produced via immunoSEQ multiplex PCR; TCRdb's table is partial and in-frame only. The sample includes some 130,000 clones, about 79% of them seen just once. The sequenced material came from peripheral blood. This chain uses TRBV5-4 with TRBJ1-1, with D possibly being TRBD1 (5 bases). This TCR was sampled from a woman over 75 with acute or convalescent COVID-19. The CDR3 spells CASREGTPNTEAFF. The CDR3 nucleotides are TGTGCCAGCAGGGAGGGGACTCCGAACACTGAAGCTTTCTTT.